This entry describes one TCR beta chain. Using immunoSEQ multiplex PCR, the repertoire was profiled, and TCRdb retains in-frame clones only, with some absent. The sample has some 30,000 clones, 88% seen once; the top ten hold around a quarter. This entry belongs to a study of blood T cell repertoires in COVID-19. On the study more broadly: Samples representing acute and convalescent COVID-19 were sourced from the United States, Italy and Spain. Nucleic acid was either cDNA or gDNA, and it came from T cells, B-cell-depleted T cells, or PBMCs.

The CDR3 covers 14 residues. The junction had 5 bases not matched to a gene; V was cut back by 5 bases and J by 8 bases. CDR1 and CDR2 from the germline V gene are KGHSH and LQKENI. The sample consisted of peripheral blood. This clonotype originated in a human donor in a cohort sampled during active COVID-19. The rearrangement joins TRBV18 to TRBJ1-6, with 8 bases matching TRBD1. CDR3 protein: CASSSTGADSPLHF. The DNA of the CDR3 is TGTGCCAGCTCATCGACAGGGGCAGATTCACCCCTCCACTTT.